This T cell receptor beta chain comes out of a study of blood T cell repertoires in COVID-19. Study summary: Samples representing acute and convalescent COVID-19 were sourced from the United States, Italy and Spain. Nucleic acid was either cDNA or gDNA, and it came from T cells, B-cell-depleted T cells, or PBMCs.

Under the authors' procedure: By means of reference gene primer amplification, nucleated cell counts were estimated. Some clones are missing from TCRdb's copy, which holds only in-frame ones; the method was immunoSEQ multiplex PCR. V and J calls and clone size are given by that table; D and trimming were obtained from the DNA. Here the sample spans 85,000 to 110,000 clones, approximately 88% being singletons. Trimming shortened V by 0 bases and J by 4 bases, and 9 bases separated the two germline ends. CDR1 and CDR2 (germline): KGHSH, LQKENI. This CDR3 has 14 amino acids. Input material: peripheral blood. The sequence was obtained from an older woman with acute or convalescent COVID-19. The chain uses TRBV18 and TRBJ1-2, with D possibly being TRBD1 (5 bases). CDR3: CASSPPGQTYGYTF. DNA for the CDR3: TGTGCCAGCTCACCACCGGGGCAGACCTATGGCTACACCTTC.